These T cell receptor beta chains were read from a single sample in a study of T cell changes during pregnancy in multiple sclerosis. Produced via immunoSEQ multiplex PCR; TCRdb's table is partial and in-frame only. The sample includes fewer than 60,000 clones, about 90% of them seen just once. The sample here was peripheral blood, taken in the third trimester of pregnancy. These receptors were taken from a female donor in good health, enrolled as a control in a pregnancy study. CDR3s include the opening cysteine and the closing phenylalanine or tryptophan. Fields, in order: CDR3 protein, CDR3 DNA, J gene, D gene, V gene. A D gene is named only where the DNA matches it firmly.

cdr3_aa: CASSPLGQANTEAFF
cdr3_nt: TGTGCCAGCAGCCCCCTGGGACAGGCGAACACTGAAGCTTTCTTT
j_call: TRBJ1-1
d_call: TRBD1
v_call: TRBV14

cdr3_aa: CASSLVAGNEPQHF
cdr3_nt: TGTGCCAGCAGCTTAGTTGCGGGGAACGAGCCCCAGCATTTT
j_call: TRBJ1-5
d_call: .
v_call: TRBV7-6

cdr3_aa: CASSPEGAVPGNTIYF
cdr3_nt: TGTGCCAGCTCACCGGAAGGGGCCGTGCCTGGAAACACCATATATTTT
j_call: TRBJ1-3
d_call: .
v_call: TRBV18

cdr3_aa: CASSIIPGQPHGDYGYTF
cdr3_nt: TGTGCCAGCTCAATTATTCCGGGACAGCCGCACGGGGACTATGGCTACACCTTC
j_call: TRBJ1-2
d_call: TRBD1
v_call: TRBV18

cdr3_aa: CSVEGSLAGGVYNEQFF
cdr3_nt: TGCAGCGTTGAAGGGTCGTTAGCGGGAGGGGTCTACAATGAGCAGTTCTTC
j_call: TRBJ2-1
d_call: TRBD2
v_call: TRBV29-1

cdr3_aa: CASSYSIGVNQPQHF
cdr3_nt: TGTGCCAGCAGTTACTCGATCGGGGTAAATCAGCCCCAGCATTTT
j_call: TRBJ1-5
d_call: .
v_call: TRBV6-5

cdr3_aa: CASSLAGVGGELFF
cdr3_nt: TGCGCCAGCAGCTTGGCAGGGGTCGGCGGGGAGCTGTTTTTT
j_call: TRBJ2-2
d_call: .
v_call: TRBV5-1

cdr3_aa: CASSGTGSRPLTEAFF
cdr3_nt: TGTGCCAGCAGCGGAACGGGGTCCAGGCCACTCACTGAAGCTTTCTTT
j_call: TRBJ1-1
d_call: .
v_call: TRBV4-2

cdr3_aa: CASSGQVSNQPQHF
cdr3_nt: TGTGCCAGCAGTGGGCAGGTCAGCAATCAGCCCCAGCATTTT
j_call: TRBJ1-5
d_call: .
v_call: TRBV6-1

cdr3_aa: CASSLAATSYEQYF
cdr3_nt: TGCGCCAGCAGCCTAGCGGCAACCTCCTACGAGCAGTACTTC
j_call: TRBJ2-7
d_call: TRBD2
v_call: TRBV5-1

cdr3_aa: CASSGAGYTQYF
cdr3_nt: TGTGCCAGCAGCGGAGCGGGGTATACGCAGTATTTT
j_call: TRBJ2-3
d_call: TRBD2
v_call: TRBV9

cdr3_aa: CAISESSPPGSGNTIYF
cdr3_nt: TGTGCCATCAGTGAGTCGAGCCCGCCGGGCTCTGGAAACACCATATATTTT
j_call: TRBJ1-3
d_call: .
v_call: TRBV10-3

cdr3_aa: CASSSLISYEQYF
cdr3_nt: TGTGCCAGCAGCTCCCTAATCTCCTACGAGCAGTACTTC
j_call: TRBJ2-7
d_call: .
v_call: TRBV11-3

cdr3_aa: CASSSGVGGARYYGYTF
cdr3_nt: TGTGCCAGCAGTTCTGGCGTTGGGGGCGCTCGGTACTATGGCTACACCTTC
j_call: TRBJ1-2
d_call: .
v_call: TRBV28

cdr3_aa: CAWRRDRSGANVLTF
cdr3_nt: TGTGCCTGGAGACGCGATCGCTCTGGGGCCAACGTCCTGACTTTC
j_call: TRBJ2-6
d_call: .
v_call: TRBV30

cdr3_aa: CASSIGGTYGYTF
cdr3_nt: TGTGCCAGTAGTATAGGCGGGACCTATGGCTACACCTTC
j_call: TRBJ1-2
d_call: .
v_call: TRBV19